The rows below give T cell receptor beta chains drawn from one sample of a study of cytomegalovirus exposure and HLA in healthy donors. The method was immunoSEQ multiplex PCR; TCRdb's version includes in-frame clones alone and lacks a portion of them. This repertoire shows around 220,000 clones, roughly 79% found once; its top ten account for 1.5% to 2%. The source material was PBMCs. These receptors came from a man between 18 and 35 years old in good health and CMV-seronegative. CDR3s include the opening cysteine and the closing phenylalanine or tryptophan. The order of the fields is J gene, clone size, D gene, V gene, CDR3 protein, CDR3 DNA. D genes are given only for firm matches. Part of the rows lack a size; the others show once, few, many or a class for expanded clones.

>TRBJ2-7|few|TRBD2|TRBV28
CASSSGLALHIYEQYF
TGTGCCAGCAGTTCGGGACTAGCTCTCCATATTTACGAGCAGTACTTC
>TRBJ2-3|once|-|TRBV5-1
CASSLGQYTDTQYF
TGCGCCAGCAGCTTGGGGCAGTACACAGATACGCAGTATTTT
>TRBJ1-6|-|-|TRBV7-9
CASSQTGIRNSPLHF
TGTGCCAGCAGTCAAACCGGGATTAGGAATTCACCCCTCCACTTT
>TRBJ1-6|once|-|TRBV28
CASSSLEGVGSPLHF
TGTGCCAGCAGTTCCCTGGAAGGGGTGGGTTCACCCCTCCACTTT
>TRBJ1-1|few|TRBD1|TRBV10-3
CAIRETGETEAFF
TGTGCCATCAGGGAGACAGGGGAAACTGAAGCTTTCTTT
>TRBJ2-7|once|TRBD1|TRBV28
CASFGTGGRSIAYEQYF
TGTGCCAGCTTTGGGACAGGGGGTCGCTCAATTGCCTACGAGCAGTACTTC
>TRBJ2-3|-|TRBD2|TRBV4-2
CASSQDYAGGYTTDTQYF
TGTGCCAGCAGCCAAGATTACGCGGGGGGGTATACAACAGATACGCAGTATTTT
>TRBJ2-7|-|TRBD2|TRBV30
CAWTRGLASPREQYF
TGTGCCTGGACCCGGGGACTAGCGAGTCCCCGCGAGCAGTACTTC
>TRBJ2-1|-|-|TRBV29-1
CSVEDIRSSYNEQFF
TGCAGCGTTGAAGATATCCGGAGCTCCTACAATGAGCAGTTCTTC
>TRBJ2-6|-|-|TRBV19
CASSLVPSGANVLTF
TGTGCCAGTAGCCTCGTTCCCTCTGGGGCCAACGTCCTGACTTTC
>TRBJ2-7|once|-|TRBV27
CASSLSRVYEQYF
TGTGCCAGCAGTTTATCGAGAGTATACGAGCAGTACTTC